The T cell receptor (beta chain) described here comes from a study of T-cell reconstitution after alpha-beta-depleted transplantation in children. Unique molecular identifiers were used to barcode this TCRbeta library. TCRdb independently ran MiXCR on the PCR reads; one entry per CDR3 protein. The data hold roughly 400,000 distinct CDR3 sequences, with 43% observed a single time. Study observations and caveats: Reportedly, roughly two months post-transplant, alpha-beta T cells arose from several hundred expanded graft clones.

This clonotype was observed once. Its antigen is not identified. Trimming cost V 4 bases and J 4 bases, with 14 bases left between them. The CDR3 has 14 residues. Germline loops: CDR1 DFQATT, CDR2 SNEGSKA (reference sequence). The specimen comprised PBMCs, sampled before TCRalphabeta/CD19-depleted stem cell transplant. This chain links TRBV20-1 with TRBJ2-1; TRBD2 is a possible D gene (5 bases). This TCR derives from a girl aged 2 to 10 with aplastic anemia, due to receive a stem cell transplant. For the CDR3, the DNA is TGCAGTGCTAAGCGGAAAGCACCATACAATGAGCAGTTCTTC. As protein: CSAKRKAPYNEQFF.